This TCR beta chain was recovered during a study of T-cell memory formation after mild COVID-19. The study's findings and limits: CM and EM subsets held most contracting CD4+ clones; EMRA held CD8+ ones. Second-wave clones reaching peak frequency on day 37 lacked confirmed SARS-CoV-2 specificity. The appearance of some responding clones in pre-infection memory suggested that cross-reactive memory joined.

With respect to this clonotype: Its target is not known.

Germline V gene sequence: CDR1 DFQATT, CDR2 SNEGSKA (reference sequence). V shed 1 base and J shed 3 bases, with 13 bases lying between them. This CDR3 contains 14 residues. TCRdb reprocessed the 5' RACE reads with MiXCR, giving one entry per CDR3 protein. The table lists under 450,000 distinct CDR3 sequences, around 22% of them singletons. This chain links TRBV20-1 with TRBJ2-7; D not resolved. The sample consisted of PBMCs or a T cell subset sorted from them (not recorded which). The sequence came from an adult woman who had mild COVID-19 (a few samples of this study predate the infection). Cell type and time point are not known. Written as DNA, the CDR3 is TGCAGTGCTAGAGTCCCTCGGCAGAGCTACGAGCAGTACTTC. It specifies CSARVPRQSYEQYF.